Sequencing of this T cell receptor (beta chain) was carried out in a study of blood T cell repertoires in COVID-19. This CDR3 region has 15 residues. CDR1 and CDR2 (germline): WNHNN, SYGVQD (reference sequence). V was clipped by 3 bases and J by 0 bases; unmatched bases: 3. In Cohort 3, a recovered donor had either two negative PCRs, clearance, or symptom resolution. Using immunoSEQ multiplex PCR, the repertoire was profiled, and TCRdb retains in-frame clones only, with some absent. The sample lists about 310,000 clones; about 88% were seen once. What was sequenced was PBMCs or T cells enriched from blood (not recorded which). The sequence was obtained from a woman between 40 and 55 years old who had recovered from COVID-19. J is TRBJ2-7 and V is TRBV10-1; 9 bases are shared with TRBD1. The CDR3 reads CASSDRGQGSYEQYF. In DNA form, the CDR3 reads TGCGCCAGCAGTGATAGGGGACAGGGCTCCTACGAGCAGTACTTC.